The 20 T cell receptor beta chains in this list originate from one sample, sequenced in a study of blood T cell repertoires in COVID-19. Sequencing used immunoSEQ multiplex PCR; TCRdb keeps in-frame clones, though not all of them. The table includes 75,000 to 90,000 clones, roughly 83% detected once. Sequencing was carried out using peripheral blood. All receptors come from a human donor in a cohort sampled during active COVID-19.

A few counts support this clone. In nucleotides, the CDR3 is TGTGCCAGTAGTATAAGAGGGCCTAATGAAAAACTGTTTTTT. It encodes CASSIRGPNEKLFF. The rearrangement links TRBV19 to TRBJ1-4; D not resolved. This CDR3 contains 14 residues. Deletions cut 2 bases from V and 3 bases from J, with 7 bases between. Germline lookup yields CDR1 LNHDA and CDR2 SQIVND (reference sequence).

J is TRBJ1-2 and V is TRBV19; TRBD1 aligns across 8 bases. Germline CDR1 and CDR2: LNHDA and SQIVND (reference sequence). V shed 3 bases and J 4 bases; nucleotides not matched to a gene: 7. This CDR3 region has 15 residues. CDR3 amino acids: CASSISGQGAYGYTF. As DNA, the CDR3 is TGTGCCAGTAGTATTAGCGGGCAGGGGGCCTATGGCTACACCTTC. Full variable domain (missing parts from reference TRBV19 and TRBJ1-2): DGGITQSPKYLFRKEGQNVTLSCEQNLNHDAMYWYRQDPGQGLRLIYYSQIVNDFQKGDIAEGYSVSREKKESFPLTVTSAQKNPTAFYLCASSISGQGAYGYTFGSGTRLTVV.

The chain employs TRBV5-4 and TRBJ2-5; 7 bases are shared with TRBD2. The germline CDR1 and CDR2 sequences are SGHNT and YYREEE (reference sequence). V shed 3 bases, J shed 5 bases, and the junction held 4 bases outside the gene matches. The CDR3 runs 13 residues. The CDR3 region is CASSSGLTETQYF. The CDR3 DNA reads TGTGCCAGCAGCTCGGGACTAACGGAGACCCAGTACTTC.

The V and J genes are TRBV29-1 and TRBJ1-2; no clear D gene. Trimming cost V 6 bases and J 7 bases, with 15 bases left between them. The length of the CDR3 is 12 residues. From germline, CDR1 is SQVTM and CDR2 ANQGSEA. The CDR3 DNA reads TGCAGCGTGGAGGCTCCGGGATCTGGCTACACCTTC. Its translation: CSVEAPGSGYTF.

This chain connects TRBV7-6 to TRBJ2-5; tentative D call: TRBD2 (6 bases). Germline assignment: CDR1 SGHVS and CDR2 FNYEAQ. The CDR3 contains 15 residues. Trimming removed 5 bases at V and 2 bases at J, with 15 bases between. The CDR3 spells CASSDTGGLQETQYF. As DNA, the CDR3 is TGTGCCAGCAGCGACACCGGGGGTTTACAAGAGACCCAGTACTTC.

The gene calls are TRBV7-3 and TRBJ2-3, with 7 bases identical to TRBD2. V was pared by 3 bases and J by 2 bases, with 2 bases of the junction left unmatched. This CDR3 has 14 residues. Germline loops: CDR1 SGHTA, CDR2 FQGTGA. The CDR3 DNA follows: TGTGCCAGCAGCTTCGGGGGGACCACAGATACGCAGTATTTT. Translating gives CASSFGGTTDTQYF.

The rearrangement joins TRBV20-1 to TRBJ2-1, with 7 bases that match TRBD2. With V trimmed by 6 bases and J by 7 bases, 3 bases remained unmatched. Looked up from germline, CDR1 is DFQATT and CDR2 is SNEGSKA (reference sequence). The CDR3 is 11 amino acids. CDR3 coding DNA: TGCAGTGCCAGCGGGGAAAATGAGCAGTTCTTC. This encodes CSASGENEQFF.

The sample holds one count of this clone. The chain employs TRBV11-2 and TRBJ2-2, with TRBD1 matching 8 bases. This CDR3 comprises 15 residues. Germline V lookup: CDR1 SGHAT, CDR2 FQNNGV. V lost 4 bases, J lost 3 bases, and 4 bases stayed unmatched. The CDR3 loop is CASSSRQGHTGELFF. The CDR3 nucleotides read TGTGCCAGCAGCTCCAGACAGGGGCACACCGGGGAGCTGTTTTTT.

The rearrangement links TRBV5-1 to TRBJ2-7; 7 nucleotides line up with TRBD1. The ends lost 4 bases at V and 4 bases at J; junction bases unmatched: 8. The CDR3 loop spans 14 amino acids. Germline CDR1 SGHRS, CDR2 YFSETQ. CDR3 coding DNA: TGCGCCAGCAGCCCAACAGGGGACCCGTACGAGCAGTACTTC. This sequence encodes CASSPTGDPYEQYF.

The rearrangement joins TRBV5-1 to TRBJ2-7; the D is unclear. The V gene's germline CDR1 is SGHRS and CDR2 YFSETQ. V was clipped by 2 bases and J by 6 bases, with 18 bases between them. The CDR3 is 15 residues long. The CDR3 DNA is TGCGCCAGCAGCTTCCGAGAGGCGGTTAACGGCGAGCAGTACTTC. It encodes CASSFREAVNGEQYF. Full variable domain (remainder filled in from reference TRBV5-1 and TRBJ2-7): KAGVTQTPRYLIKTRGQQVTLSCSPISGHRSVSWYQQTPGQGLQFLFEYFSETQRNKGNFPGRFSGRQFSNSRSEMNVSTLELGDSALYLCASSFREAVNGEQYFGPGTRLTVT.

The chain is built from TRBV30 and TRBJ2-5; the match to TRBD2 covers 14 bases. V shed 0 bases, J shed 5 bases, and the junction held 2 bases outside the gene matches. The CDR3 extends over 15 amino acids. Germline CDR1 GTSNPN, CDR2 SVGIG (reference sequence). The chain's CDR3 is CAWSVGLAGVETQYF. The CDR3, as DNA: TGTGCCTGGAGTGTGGGACTAGCGGGGGTGGAGACCCAGTACTTC.

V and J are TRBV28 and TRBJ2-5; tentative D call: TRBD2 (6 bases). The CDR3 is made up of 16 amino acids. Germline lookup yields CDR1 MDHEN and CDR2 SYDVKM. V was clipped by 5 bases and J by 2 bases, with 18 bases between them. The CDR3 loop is CASSRRASYGQETQYF. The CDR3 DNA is TGTGCCAGCAGTCGGAGGGCATCCTATGGGCAAGAGACCCAGTACTTC. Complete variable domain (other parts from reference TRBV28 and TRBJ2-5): DVKVTQSSRYLVKRTGEKVFLECVQDMDHENMFWYRQDPGLGLRLIYFSYDVKMKEKGDIPEGYSVSREKKERFSLILESASTNQTSMYLCASSRRASYGQETQYFGPGTRLLVL.

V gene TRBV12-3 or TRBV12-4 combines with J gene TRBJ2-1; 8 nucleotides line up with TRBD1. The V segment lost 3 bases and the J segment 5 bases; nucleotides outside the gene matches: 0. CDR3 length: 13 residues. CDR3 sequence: CASSFRGHNEQFF. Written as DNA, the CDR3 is TGTGCCAGCAGTTTCAGGGGGCACAATGAGCAGTTCTTC.

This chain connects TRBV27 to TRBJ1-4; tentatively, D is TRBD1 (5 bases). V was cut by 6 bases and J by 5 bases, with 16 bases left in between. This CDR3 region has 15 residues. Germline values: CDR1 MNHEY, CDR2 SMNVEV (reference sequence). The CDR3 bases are TGTGCCAGCAGAAACCTGGGACGGGAGAATGAAAAACTGTTTTTT. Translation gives CASRNLGRENEKLFF.

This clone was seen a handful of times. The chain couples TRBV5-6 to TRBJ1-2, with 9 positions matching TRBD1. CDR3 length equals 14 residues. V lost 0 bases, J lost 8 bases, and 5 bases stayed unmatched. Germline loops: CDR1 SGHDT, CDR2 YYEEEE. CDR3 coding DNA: TGTGCCAGCAGCTTGGACAGGGGGCATCGAGGCTACACCTTC. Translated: CASSLDRGHRGYTF.

CDR3 nucleotides: TGTGCCAGCAGCGTAGTTTCGGGAGGAACCAATGAGCAGTTCTTC. Its protein is CASSVVSGGTNEQFF. The gene calls are TRBV9 and TRBJ2-1, with 7 bases identical to TRBD2. V was pared by 0 bases and J by 6 bases, with 6 bases of the junction left unmatched. Germline lookup yields CDR1 SGDLS and CDR2 YYNGEE. The CDR3 spans 15 residues.

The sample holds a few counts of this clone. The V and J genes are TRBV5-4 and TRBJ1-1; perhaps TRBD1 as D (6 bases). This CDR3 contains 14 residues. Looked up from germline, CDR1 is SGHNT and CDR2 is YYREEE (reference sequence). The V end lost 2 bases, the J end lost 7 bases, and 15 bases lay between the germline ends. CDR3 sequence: CASSFRGRGVEAFF. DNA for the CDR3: TGTGCCAGCAGCTTTCGGGGCAGGGGTGTTGAAGCTTTCTTT.

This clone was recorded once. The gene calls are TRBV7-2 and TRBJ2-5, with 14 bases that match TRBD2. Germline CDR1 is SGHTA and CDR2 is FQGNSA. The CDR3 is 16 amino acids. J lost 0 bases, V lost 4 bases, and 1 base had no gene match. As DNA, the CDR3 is TGTGCCAGCAGCTCGGGACTAGCGGGGGACCAAGAGACCCAGTACTTC. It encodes CASSSGLAGDQETQYF.

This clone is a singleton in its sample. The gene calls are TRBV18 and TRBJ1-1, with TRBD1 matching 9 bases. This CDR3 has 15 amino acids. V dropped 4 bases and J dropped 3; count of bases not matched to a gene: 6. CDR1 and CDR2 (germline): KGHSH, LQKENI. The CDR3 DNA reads TGTGCCAGCTCACAAAGGACAGGGGCCGACACTGAAGCTTTCTTT. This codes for CASSQRTGADTEAFF.

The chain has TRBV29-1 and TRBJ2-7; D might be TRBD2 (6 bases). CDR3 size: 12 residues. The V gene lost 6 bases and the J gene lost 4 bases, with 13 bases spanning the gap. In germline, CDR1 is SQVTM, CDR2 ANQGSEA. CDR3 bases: TGCAGCGTCGGAGGGTCGATGTACGAGCAGTACTTC. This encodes CSVGGSMYEQYF.